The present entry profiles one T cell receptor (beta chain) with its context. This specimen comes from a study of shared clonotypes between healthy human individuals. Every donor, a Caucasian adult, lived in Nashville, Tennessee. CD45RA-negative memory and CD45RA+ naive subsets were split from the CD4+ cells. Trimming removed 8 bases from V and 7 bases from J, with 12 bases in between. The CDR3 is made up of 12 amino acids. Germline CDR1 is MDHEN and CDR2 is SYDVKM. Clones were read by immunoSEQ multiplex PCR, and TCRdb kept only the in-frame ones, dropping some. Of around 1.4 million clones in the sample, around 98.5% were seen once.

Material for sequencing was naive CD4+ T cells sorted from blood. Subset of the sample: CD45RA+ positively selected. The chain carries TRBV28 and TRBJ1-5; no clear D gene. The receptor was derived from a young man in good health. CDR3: CASQPWEQPQHF. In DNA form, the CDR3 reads TGTGCCAGCCAACCATGGGAGCAGCCCCAGCATTTT.